These T cell receptor beta chains were read from a single sample in a study of blood T cells in healthy people across ages. TCRdb re-called the 5' RACE reads through MiXCR, storing one row per CDR3 protein. Of fewer than 2 million distinct CDR3 sequences listed, about two fifths were seen once; the top ten hold roughly 23%. The material sequenced was blood. Every receptor here comes from a human donor in good health. The CDR3 runs from the conserved cysteine through the conserved F or W. A D gene is named only where the DNA matches it firmly. Clone sizes are given selectively: once, few, many, or a class where the clone is expanded.

V	D	size	J	CDR3	DNA
TRBV20-1	TRBD2	few	TRBJ2-1	CSAYIAGGLSYNEQFF	TGCAGTGCTTACATAGCGGGGGGGCTCTCCTACAATGAGCAGTTCTTC
TRBV12-3/TRBV12-4	NA	many	TRBJ2-4	CASSLWTELAKNIQYF	TGTGCCAGCAGTCTCTGGACAGAGCTTGCCAAAAACATTCAGTACTTC
TRBV3-1	NA	NA	TRBJ1-1	CASSRTPIREMNTEAFF	TGTGCCAGCAGCCGGACACCAATAAGGGAGATGAACACTGAAGCTTTCTTT
TRBV7-9	NA	few	TRBJ2-2	CASTVQGDTGELFF	TGTGCCAGCACCGTACAGGGCGACACCGGGGAGCTGTTTTTT
TRBV7-2	NA	NA	TRBJ2-1	CAGSYGGRLDEQFF	TGTGCCGGGTCCTACGGGGGACGGTTGGATGAGCAGTTCTTC
TRBV29-1	NA	few	TRBJ1-2	CSVGAGVDYGYTF	TGCAGCGTTGGTGCGGGGGTCGACTATGGCTACACCTTC
TRBV7-2	NA	few	TRBJ2-1	CASSLSGRFPGVIGDEQFF	TGTGCCAGCAGCTTATCGGGGAGGTTCCCCGGGGTTATAGGCGATGAGCAGTTCTTC
TRBV7-2	NA	NA	TRBJ2-5	CASSGETGYRYF	TGTGCCAGCAGCGGAGAGACAGGCTATCGGTACTTC
TRBV20-1	TRBD1	few	TRBJ2-7	CSAPNNGQGNYEQYF	TGCAGTGCTCCCAATAACGGACAGGGAAACTACGAGCAGTACTTC
TRBV7-9	NA	NA	TRBJ2-1	CASSSPSGARYEQFF	TGTGCCAGCAGCTCCCCGTCAGGGGCACGCTACGAGCAGTTCTTC
TRBV4-3	TRBD1	NA	TRBJ2-2	CASSQETGVGELFF	TGCGCCAGCAGCCAAGAGACAGGGGTTGGGGAGCTGTTTTTT
TRBV29-1	NA	many	TRBJ2-5	CSVEEVIGETQYF	TGCAGCGTTGAAGAAGTAATCGGGGAGACCCAGTACTTC
TRBV6-5	NA	few	TRBJ2-5	CASSYGPGDSTQETQYF	TGTGCCAGCAGTTACGGACCGGGGGACTCAACCCAAGAGACCCAGTACTTC
TRBV7-9	NA	few	TRBJ1-2	CASSQGRDARFGYTF	TGTGCCAGCAGCCAAGGTCGGGACGCACGATTTGGCTACACCTTC
TRBV10-3	NA	NA	TRBJ1-4	CAISEIQGGEKLFF	TGTGCCATCAGTGAAATACAGGGAGGTGAAAAACTGTTTTTT
TRBV12-3/TRBV12-4	NA	NA	TRBJ1-4	CASTLAGVNEKPFF	TGTGCCAGCACCTTAGCCGGGGTTAATGAAAAACCGTTTTTT
TRBV12-5	NA	NA	TRBJ2-1	CARGPSRFYEQFF	TGTGCTAGGGGTCCCTCCCGGTTCTACGAGCAGTTCTTC
TRBV20-1	TRBD2	NA	TRBJ2-3	CSARVWTSGGGDTQYF	TGCAGTGCTAGAGTGTGGACTAGCGGGGGGGGAGATACGCAGTATTTT
TRBV9	NA	few	TRBJ1-2	CASSVGAGPNYGYTF	TGTGCCAGCAGCGTAGGGGCAGGGCCCAACTATGGCTACACCTTC
TRBV5-1	TRBD2	few	TRBJ2-1	CASSKGLAGGTYNEQFF	TGCGCCAGCAGCAAAGGACTAGCGGGGGGTACCTACAATGAGCAGTTCTTC
TRBV4-3	TRBD1	few	TRBJ1-1	CASSQDWTGGPFTEAFF	TGCGCCAGCAGCCAAGATTGGACAGGGGGTCCGTTCACTGAAGCTTTCTTT
TRBV4-3	TRBD2	few	TRBJ2-3	CASSRWVAGEGDTQYF	TGCGCCAGCAGCCGGTGGGTAGCGGGGGAGGGAGATACGCAGTATTTT
TRBV12-3/TRBV12-4	NA	few	TRBJ2-1	CASSLAELLNEQFF	TGTGCCAGCAGTTTAGCGGAACTGCTCAATGAGCAGTTCTTC
TRBV4-3	NA	NA	TRBJ1-2	CASSQAGPGGGYGYTF	TGCGCCAGCAGCCAAGCAGGGCCAGGCGGTGGCTATGGCTACACCTTC
TRBV6-2/TRBV6-3	NA	NA	TRBJ1-1	CASSWAGENTEAFF	TGTGCCAGCAGTTGGGCGGGGGAGAACACTGAAGCTTTCTTT
TRBV12-3/TRBV12-4	NA	once	TRBJ1-5	CTNTNRNQPQHF	TGTACCAACACCAACCGCAATCAGCCCCAGCATTTT
TRBV6-1	NA	many	TRBJ2-6	CASSESGTGANVLTF	TGTGCCAGCAGTGAATCGGGGACTGGGGCCAACGTCCTGACTTTC
TRBV4-1	TRBD2	NA	TRBJ2-1	CASSHRGVGQFF	TGCGCCAGCAGCCATCGGGGGGTCGGGCAGTTCTTC
TRBV5-1	TRBD1	many	TRBJ1-2	CASSTGTGIYGYTF	TGCGCCAGCAGCACCGGGACAGGGATCTATGGCTACACCTTC
TRBV7-3	TRBD2	NA	TRBJ2-1	CASSQTSGGAYNEQFF	TGTGCCAGCAGCCAGACTAGCGGGGGGGCGTACAATGAGCAGTTCTTC